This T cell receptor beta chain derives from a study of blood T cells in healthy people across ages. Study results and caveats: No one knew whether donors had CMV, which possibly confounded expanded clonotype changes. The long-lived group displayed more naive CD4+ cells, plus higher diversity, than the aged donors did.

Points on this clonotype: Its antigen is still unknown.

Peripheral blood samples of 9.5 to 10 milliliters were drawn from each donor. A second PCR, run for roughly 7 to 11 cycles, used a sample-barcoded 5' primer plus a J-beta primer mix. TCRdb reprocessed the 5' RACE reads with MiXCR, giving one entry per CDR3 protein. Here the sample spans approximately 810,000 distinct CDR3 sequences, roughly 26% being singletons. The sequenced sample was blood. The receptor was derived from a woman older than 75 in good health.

The CDR3 sequence is CASSQPIRRDSYNEQFF. In DNA form, the CDR3 reads TGCGCCAGCAGCCAACCCATTAGACGGGACTCCTACAATGAGCAGTTCTTC. The rearrangement uses TRBV4-1 and TRBJ2-1, with D possibly matching TRBD2 (5 bases). The CDR3 runs 17 residues. CDR1 MGHRA and CDR2 YSYEKL come from the germline V gene. V was clipped by 2 bases and J by 0 bases, with 14 bases between them.